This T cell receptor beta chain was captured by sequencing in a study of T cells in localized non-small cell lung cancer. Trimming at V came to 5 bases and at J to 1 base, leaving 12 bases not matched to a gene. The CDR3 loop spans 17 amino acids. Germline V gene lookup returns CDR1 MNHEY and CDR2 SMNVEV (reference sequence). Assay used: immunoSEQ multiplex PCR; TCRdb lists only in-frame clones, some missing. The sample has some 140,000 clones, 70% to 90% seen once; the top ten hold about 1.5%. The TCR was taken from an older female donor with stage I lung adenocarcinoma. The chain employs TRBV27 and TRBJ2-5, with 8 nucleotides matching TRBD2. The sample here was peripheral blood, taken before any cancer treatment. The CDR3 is CASSHRGGSWVQETQYF. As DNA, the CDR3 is TGTGCCAGCAGTCATCGGGGGGGTAGCTGGGTCCAAGAGACCCAGTACTTC.